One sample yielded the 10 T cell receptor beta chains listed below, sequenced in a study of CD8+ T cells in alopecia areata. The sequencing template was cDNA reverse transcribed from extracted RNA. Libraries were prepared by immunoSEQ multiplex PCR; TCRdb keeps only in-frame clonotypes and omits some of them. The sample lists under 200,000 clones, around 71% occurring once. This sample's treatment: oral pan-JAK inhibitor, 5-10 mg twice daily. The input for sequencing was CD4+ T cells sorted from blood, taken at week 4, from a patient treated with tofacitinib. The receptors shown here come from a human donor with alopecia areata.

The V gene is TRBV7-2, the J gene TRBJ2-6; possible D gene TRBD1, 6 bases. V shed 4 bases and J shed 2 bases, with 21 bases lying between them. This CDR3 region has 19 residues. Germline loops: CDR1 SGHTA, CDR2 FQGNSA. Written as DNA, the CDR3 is TGTGCCAGCAGCTCCTTTACCGGACAGTTGTCGACTGGGGCCAACGTCCTGACTTTC. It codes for CASSSFTGQLSTGANVLTF.

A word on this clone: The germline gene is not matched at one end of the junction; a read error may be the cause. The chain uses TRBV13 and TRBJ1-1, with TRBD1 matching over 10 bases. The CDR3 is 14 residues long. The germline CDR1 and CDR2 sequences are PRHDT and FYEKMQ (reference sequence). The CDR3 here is CASSLGQGGTEAFF. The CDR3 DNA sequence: TGTGCCAGCAGCCTAGGACAGGGGGGAACTGAAGCTTTCTTT.

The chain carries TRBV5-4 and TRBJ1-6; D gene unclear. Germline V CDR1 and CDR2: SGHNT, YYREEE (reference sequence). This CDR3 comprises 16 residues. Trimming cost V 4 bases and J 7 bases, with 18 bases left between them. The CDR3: CASSLRTAWLNSPLHF. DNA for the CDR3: TGTGCCAGCAGCCTTAGGACTGCCTGGCTGAATTCACCCCTCCACTTT.

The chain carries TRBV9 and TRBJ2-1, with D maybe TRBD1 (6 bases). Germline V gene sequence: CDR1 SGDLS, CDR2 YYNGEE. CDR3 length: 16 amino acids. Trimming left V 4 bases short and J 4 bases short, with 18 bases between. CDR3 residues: CASSPRPTGIYNEQFF. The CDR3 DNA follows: TGTGCCAGCAGCCCCCGACCAACAGGGATATACAATGAGCAGTTCTTC.

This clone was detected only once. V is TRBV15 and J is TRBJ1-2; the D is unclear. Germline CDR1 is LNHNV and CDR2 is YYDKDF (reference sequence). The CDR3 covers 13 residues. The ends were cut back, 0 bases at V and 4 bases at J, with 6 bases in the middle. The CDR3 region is CATSREDGYGYTF. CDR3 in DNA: TGTGCCACCAGCAGAGAGGACGGCTATGGCTACACCTTC.

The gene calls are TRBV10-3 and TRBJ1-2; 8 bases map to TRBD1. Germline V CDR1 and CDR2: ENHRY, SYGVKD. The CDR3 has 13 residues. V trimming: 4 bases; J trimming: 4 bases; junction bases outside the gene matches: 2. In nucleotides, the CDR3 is TGTGCCATCAGTGCGGACAGGGTCTATGGCTACACCTTC. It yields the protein CAISADRVYGYTF.

The CDR3 DNA is TGTGCCAGCAGCTCCGGGGGGGCAAATGAGCAGTTCTTC. Its protein product is CASSSGGANEQFF. The chain carries TRBV11-3 and TRBJ2-1, with 8 bases identical to TRBD2. Trimming cost V 4 bases and J 7 bases; bases outside gene matches: 3. Germline lookup yields CDR1 SGHNT and CDR2 YENEEA. This CDR3 spans 13 amino acids.

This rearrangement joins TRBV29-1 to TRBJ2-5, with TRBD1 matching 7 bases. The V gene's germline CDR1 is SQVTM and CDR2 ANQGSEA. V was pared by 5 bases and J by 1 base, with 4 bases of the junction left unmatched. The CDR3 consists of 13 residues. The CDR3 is CSVWGQPQETQYF. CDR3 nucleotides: TGCAGCGTTTGGGGACAGCCCCAAGAGACCCAGTACTTC.

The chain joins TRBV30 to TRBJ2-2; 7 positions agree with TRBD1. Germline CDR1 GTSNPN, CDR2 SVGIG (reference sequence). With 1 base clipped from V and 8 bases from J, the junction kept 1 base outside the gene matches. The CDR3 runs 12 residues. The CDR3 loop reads CAWSGQGGELFF. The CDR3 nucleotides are TGTGCCTGGAGTGGACAGGGTGGGGAGCTGTTTTTT.

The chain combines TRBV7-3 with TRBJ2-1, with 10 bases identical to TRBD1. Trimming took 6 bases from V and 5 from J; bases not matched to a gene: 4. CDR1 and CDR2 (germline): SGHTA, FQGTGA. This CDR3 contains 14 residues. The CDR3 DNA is TGTGCCAGCAGTAGGACAGGGGGGAACAATGAGCAGTTCTTC. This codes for CASSRTGGNNEQFF.